This T cell receptor beta chain was obtained from a study of PD-L1 blockade in urothelial cancer. As to time point: peripheral blood 6 weeks after treatment start. Trimming removed 2 bases from V and 7 bases from J, with 17 bases in between. This CDR3 has 15 residues. CDR1 is KGHSH, CDR2 LQKENI, per germline. Some clones are missing from TCRdb's copy, which holds only in-frame ones; the method was immunoSEQ multiplex PCR. The table includes approximately 40,000 clones, less than 90% detected once. The rearrangement links TRBV18 to TRBJ1-2; D may be TRBD1 (6 bases). The TCR sequence derives from a man between 60 and 75 years old with urothelial cancer. The sample consisted of PBMCs, taken around atezolizumab (anti-PD-L1) treatment. The CDR3 bases are TGTGCCAGCTCACCAGCCGACAGGTCAAGAGGTGGCTACACCTTC. Amino acid sequence: CASSPADRSRGGYTF.